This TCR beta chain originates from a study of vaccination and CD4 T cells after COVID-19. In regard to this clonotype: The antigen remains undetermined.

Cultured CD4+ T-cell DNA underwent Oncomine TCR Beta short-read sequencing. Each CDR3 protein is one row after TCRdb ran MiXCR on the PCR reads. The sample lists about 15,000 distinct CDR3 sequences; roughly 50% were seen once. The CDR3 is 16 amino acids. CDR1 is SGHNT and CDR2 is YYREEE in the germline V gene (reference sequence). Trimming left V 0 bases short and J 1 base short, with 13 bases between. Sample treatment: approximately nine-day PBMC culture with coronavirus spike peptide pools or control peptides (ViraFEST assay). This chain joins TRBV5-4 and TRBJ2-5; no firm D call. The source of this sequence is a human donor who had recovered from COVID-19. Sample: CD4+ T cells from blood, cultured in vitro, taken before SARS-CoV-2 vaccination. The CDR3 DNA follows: TGTGCCAGCAGCTTGGCGGTTTTTCGTGGCCAAGAGACCCAGTACTTC. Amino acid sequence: CASSLAVFRGQETQYF.